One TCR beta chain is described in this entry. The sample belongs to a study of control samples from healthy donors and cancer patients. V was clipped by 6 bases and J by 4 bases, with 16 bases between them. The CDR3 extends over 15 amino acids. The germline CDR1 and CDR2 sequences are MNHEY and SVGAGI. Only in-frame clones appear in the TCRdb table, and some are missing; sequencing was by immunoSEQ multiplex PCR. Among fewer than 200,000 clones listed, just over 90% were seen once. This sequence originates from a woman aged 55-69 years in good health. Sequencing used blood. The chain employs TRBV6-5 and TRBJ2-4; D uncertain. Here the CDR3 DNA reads TGTGCCAGCAGGCCGCTAGAGTTATTAAAAAACATTCAGTACTTC. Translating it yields CASRPLELLKNIQYF.